This T cell receptor (beta chain) was profiled in a study of CD8+ T cells in alopecia areata. Across the study: At a dose of 5 to 10 mg twice daily, oral tofacitinib was given to treated patients. Study-level results: Sequencing of scalp samples also captures resident alphabeta T cells of normal skin. Higher clonality was seen in lesional scalp than in normal scalp, especially in alopecia totalis/universalis. Mice gave a clearer picture of TCR sharing than patients did, possibly for HLA-related reasons.

The CDR3 is 17 amino acids. Germline V CDR1 and CDR2: MDHEN, SYDVKM. V lost 1 base and J lost 6; bases outside the gene matches: 12. Comments on this clone: As yet, its antigen is unknown.

Sequencing templates came from extracted RNA that was reverse transcribed into cDNA. Profiled with immunoSEQ multiplex PCR; TCRdb holds only in-frame clones, not every one. This table has 100,000 to 150,000 clones, over 50% appearing once. The chain links TRBV28 to TRBJ1-5; 7 nucleotides match TRBD1. The sample here was CD4+ T cells sorted from blood, taken at week 0. This TCR derives from a human donor with alopecia areata. The CDR3 here is CASSLFSDRESFQPQHF. DNA for the CDR3: TGTGCCAGCAGTTTATTTAGTGACAGGGAAAGTTTTCAGCCCCAGCATTTT.